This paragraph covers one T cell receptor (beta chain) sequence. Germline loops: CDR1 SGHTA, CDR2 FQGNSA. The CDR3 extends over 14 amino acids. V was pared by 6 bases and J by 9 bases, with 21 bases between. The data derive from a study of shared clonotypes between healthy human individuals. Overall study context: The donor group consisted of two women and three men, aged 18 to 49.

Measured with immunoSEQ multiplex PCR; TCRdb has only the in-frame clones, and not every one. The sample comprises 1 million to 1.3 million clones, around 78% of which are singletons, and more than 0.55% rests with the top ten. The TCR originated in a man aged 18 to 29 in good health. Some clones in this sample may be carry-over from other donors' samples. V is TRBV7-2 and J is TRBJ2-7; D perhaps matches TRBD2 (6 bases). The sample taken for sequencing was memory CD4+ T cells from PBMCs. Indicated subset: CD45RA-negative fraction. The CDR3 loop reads CASRSGTPLLGQYF. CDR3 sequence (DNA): TGTGCCAGCAGATCCGGGACTCCCTTGTTGGGGCAGTACTTC.